The clone carrying this TCR beta chain has at least ten counts. Its antigen remains unknown. This entry is derived from a study of CD8+CD57+ T cells in acquired aplastic anemia. Study in general: Sorted CD4+ and CD8+ cells yielded DNA averaging about 3.2 ug.

V lost 0 bases to trimming and J lost 0 bases, with 16 bases between them. Germline V gene data show CDR1 as SGHDT and CDR2 as YYEEEE. The CDR3 totals 17 residues. The template for TCR beta VDJ and CDR3 sequence profiling was genomic DNA. TCRdb fed the reads into MiXCR, producing one record per CDR3 protein. The repertoire holds around 250,000 distinct CDR3 sequences, with 56% as singletons. Points from the study as a whole: Patient and control CD8+ Simpson's diversity was not significantly different.

This clonotype originated in a human donor with severe aplastic anemia or a healthy control (not recorded which). J is TRBJ2-7 and V is TRBV5-6; D could derive from TRBD1 or TRBD2 (5 bases each). Sequenced sample: sorted CD4+, CD8+, or CD8+CD57+ T cells (not recorded which) from PBMCs. CDR3 sequence: CASSLVTGRISSYEQYF. DNA for the CDR3: TGTGCCAGCAGCTTGGTTACGGGACGGATAAGCTCCTACGAGCAGTACTTC.